Each of the 22 T cell receptor beta chains below was sequenced from the same sample in a study of blood T cell repertoires in COVID-19. The repertoire was sequenced with immunoSEQ multiplex PCR; TCRdb's copy has only in-frame clones and lacks some. The data hold some 150,000 clones, with 85% to 90% observed a single time. The specimen sequenced was peripheral blood. These receptors all come from a human donor in a cohort sampled during active COVID-19.

This chain uses TRBV7-9 with TRBJ2-5; 10 bases are shared with TRBD2. CDR1 and CDR2 (germline): SEHNR, FQNEAQ (reference sequence). The CDR3 contains 15 residues. The V gene end was trimmed by 5 bases and the J gene end by 2 bases; junction bases not matched to a gene: 5. In DNA, the CDR3 is TGTGCCAGCAGCCTCGGACTAGCGGAACAAGAGACCCAGTACTTC. Protein: CASSLGLAEQETQYF.

The gene calls are TRBV11-2 and TRBJ1-5, with TRBD1 matching 8 bases. V lost 0 bases and J lost 7; bases outside the gene matches: 5. CDR1 is SGHAT and CDR2 is FQNNGV in the germline V gene. CDR3 size: 15 residues. The CDR3 region has the DNA TGTGCCAGCAGCTTAGACACAGGGGGTGGGCAGCCCCAGCATTTT. Translation: CASSLDTGGGQPQHF.

This clone was observed a few times. The rearrangement joins TRBV9 to TRBJ1-1; TRBD1 might be the D (6 bases). This CDR3 has 13 amino acids. Looked up from germline, CDR1 is SGDLS and CDR2 is YYNGEE. The V gene lost 2 bases and the J gene lost 2 bases, with 7 bases spanning the gap. CDR3 residues: CASSVDSNTEAFF. For the CDR3, the DNA is TGTGCCAGCAGCGTGGACAGTAACACTGAAGCTTTCTTT.

The gene calls are TRBV19 and TRBJ1-2; D uncertain. This CDR3 spans 15 amino acids. Germline assignment: CDR1 LNHDA and CDR2 SQIVND (reference sequence). V gave up 1 base and J gave up 0 bases, with 9 bases separating them. CDR3 bases: TGTGCCAGTAGTATAGGAAGCGGGCCTAACTATGGCTACACCTTC. Protein product: CASSIGSGPNYGYTF.

V gene TRBV4-1 combines with J gene TRBJ2-7; 7 nucleotides agree with TRBD2. Germline values: CDR1 MGHRA, CDR2 YSYEKL. The V gene end was trimmed by 0 bases and the J gene end by 3 bases; junction bases not matched to a gene: 8. The CDR3 has 16 residues. CDR3 loop: CASSQDPAAGLYEQYF. CDR3 sequence (DNA): TGCGCCAGCAGCCAAGATCCGGCAGCGGGGCTCTACGAGCAGTACTTC.

The genes are TRBV2 and TRBJ2-3; 14 nucleotides match TRBD2. This CDR3 has 16 residues. V gave up 5 bases and J gave up 4 bases; unmatched junction bases: 5. Germline values: CDR1 SNHLY, CDR2 FYNNEI. This CDR3 reads CASSRGLAGEADTQYF. Here the CDR3 DNA reads TGTGCCAGCAGTCGGGGACTAGCGGGAGAGGCAGATACGCAGTATTTT.

The genes are TRBV7-2 and TRBJ2-7, with a weak D call TRBD2 (6 bases). The V end was cut by 2 bases, the J end by 2 bases, with 16 bases between. The CDR3 spans 16 residues. Germline CDR1 reads SGHTA; CDR2 reads FQGNSA. For the CDR3, the DNA is TGTGCCAGCAGCTTATCCGGGACTGATCGTACCTACGAGCAGTACTTC. As protein: CASSLSGTDRTYEQYF.

This clone was recorded once. The genes are TRBV3-1 (or the pseudogene TRBV3-2) and TRBJ1-2, with 7 bases aligning to TRBD1. V lost 0 bases to trimming and J lost 8 bases; unmatched junction nucleotides: 6. This CDR3 region has 14 residues. Germline lookup yields CDR1 LGHDT and CDR2 YNNKEL (reference sequence). For the CDR3, the DNA is TGTGCCAGCAGCCAAGATGACAGGGCGAAAGGCTACACCTTC. Amino acid sequence: CASSQDDRAKGYTF.

This rearrangement joins TRBV5-1 to TRBJ2-3; unclear D gene. The germline gives CDR1 SGHRS, CDR2 YFSETQ. Trimming removed 1 base from V and 5 bases from J, with 11 bases in between. The CDR3 consists of 14 residues. This CDR3 reads CASSLLRVGDTQYF. For the CDR3, the DNA is TGCGCCAGCAGCTTGCTCCGGGTAGGAGATACGCAGTATTTT.

The V call is TRBV4-2, the J call TRBJ1-2; TRBD1 is a possible D gene (6 bases). The CDR3 is 14 amino acids. V was clipped by 4 bases and J by 2 bases, with 11 bases between them. CDR1 and CDR2 from the germline V gene are LGHNA and YNFKEQ. The CDR3 spells CASSRTGLNYGYTF. The CDR3 DNA is TGTGCCAGCAGCCGAACAGGGCTCAACTATGGCTACACCTTC.

The V and J genes are TRBV7-2 and TRBJ2-7, with 14 bases that match TRBD2. J lost 0 bases, V lost 3 bases, and 1 base had no gene match. CDR1 is SGHTA and CDR2 is FQGNSA in the germline V gene. CDR3 size: 16 residues. The CDR3 loop is CASSLGTSGSSYEQYF. In DNA, the CDR3 is TGTGCCAGCAGCTTGGGGACTAGCGGGAGCTCCTACGAGCAGTACTTC.

This clone has just one count. This sequence joins TRBV6-2 or TRBV6-3 and TRBJ2-5; 7 nucleotides line up with TRBD2. The V gene's germline CDR1 is MNHEY and CDR2 SVGEGT. The V and J ends lost 6 bases and 0 bases, in that order; junction bases with no gene match: 10. There are 16 residues in the CDR3. CDR3 nucleotide sequence: TGTGCCAGCAGCTGGGGGACTAAGGGGTACCAAGAGACCCAGTACTTC. This sequence encodes CASSWGTKGYQETQYF.

The chain employs TRBV30 and TRBJ1-2, with TRBD1 matching over 10 bases. Germline-derived CDR1 and CDR2 are GTSNPN and SVGIG (reference sequence). The J segment lost 4 bases and the V segment lost 3 bases, leaving 5 bases of the junction unmatched. CDR3 length: 14 residues. The CDR3 reads CAWRETGGGYGYTF. The CDR3 DNA is TGTGCCTGGAGGGAGACAGGGGGCGGCTATGGCTACACCTTC.

The rearrangement uses TRBV6-4 and TRBJ2-3; perhaps TRBD2 as D (5 bases). V was cut by 3 bases and J by 9 bases, with 16 bases left in between. This CDR3 region has 14 residues. CDR1 is MRHNA, CDR2 SNTAGT, per germline. The CDR3 DNA sequence: TGTGCCAGCAGTGAGTCGGACTTGGATGGGACGCAGTATTTT. This sequence encodes CASSESDLDGTQYF.

The V call is TRBV5-1, the J call TRBJ2-3; 7 bases fit TRBD1. This CDR3 contains 14 residues. The J segment lost 3 bases and the V segment lost 5 bases, leaving 6 bases of the junction unmatched. Germline assignment: CDR1 SGHRS and CDR2 YFSETQ. The chain's CDR3 is CASRTQGVTDTQYF. The CDR3 DNA follows: TGCGCCAGCAGAACTCAGGGGGTGACAGATACGCAGTATTTT.

The V call is TRBV30, the J call TRBJ2-7, with 7 positions matching TRBD1. This CDR3 comprises 15 residues. V lost 3 bases to trimming and J lost 6 bases; unmatched junction nucleotides: 14. Germline V gives CDR1 GTSNPN, CDR2 SVGIG (reference sequence). The CDR3 DNA follows: TGTGCCTGGAGCGCTAGGACGACAGGGTTGGCCGAGCAGTACTTC. It translates to CAWSARTTGLAEQYF.

This clone occurred a few times. The V gene is TRBV28, the J gene TRBJ2-2; D gene unclear. The CDR3 loop spans 16 amino acids. Germline values: CDR1 MDHEN, CDR2 SYDVKM. V gave up 3 bases and J gave up 0 bases, with 11 bases separating them. The CDR3 spells CASSLRRSANTGELFF. The CDR3 bases are TGTGCCAGCAGTTTGAGGCGATCCGCGAACACCGGGGAGCTGTTTTTT. Drawing the rest from reference TRBV28 and TRBJ2-2, the complete variable domain is DVKVTQSSRYLVKRTGEKVFLECVQDMDHENMFWYRQDPGLGLRLIYFSYDVKMKEKGDIPEGYSVSREKKERFSLILESASTNQTSMYLCASSLRRSANTGELFFGEGSRLTVL.

J is TRBJ2-2 and V is TRBV12-3 or TRBV12-4, with TRBD1 matching over 9 bases. The CDR3 runs 13 residues. Trimming removed 4 bases from V and 7 bases from J; junction bases left unmatched: 1. The CDR3 region has the DNA TGTGCCAGCAGTTGGACAGGGGTCGGGGAGCTGTTTTTT. This sequence encodes CASSWTGVGELFF.

This sequence joins TRBV4-2 and TRBJ2-1; 10 bases map to TRBD2. This CDR3 has 16 amino acids. J gave up 8 bases and V 0 bases, and 7 bases lay outside the gene matches. Germline CDR1 and CDR2: LGHNA and YNFKEQ. CDR3 sequence: CASSQDTTSGIYEQFF. The CDR3 region has the DNA TGTGCCAGCAGCCAAGATACCACTAGCGGGATCTATGAGCAGTTCTTC.

This clone was counted a few times. CDR3 nucleotide sequence: TGTGCCAGTAGTATGAGCTGGGACAGGGGAAACTATGGGCCCCAGCATTTT. This translates into CASSMSWDRGNYGPQHF. This chain uses TRBV19 with TRBJ1-5, with 10 nucleotides matching TRBD1. In germline, CDR1 is LNHDA, CDR2 SQIVND (reference sequence). Trimming removed 3 bases from V and 9 bases from J; junction bases left unmatched: 14. CDR3 length: 17 amino acids.

This clone was counted a few times. This chain joins TRBV7-3 and TRBJ2-2; 9 bases agree with TRBD2. The V gene end was trimmed by 3 bases and the J gene end by 5 bases; junction bases not matched to a gene: 4. Germline V gene lookup returns CDR1 SGHTA and CDR2 FQGTGA. This CDR3 is 15 amino acids long. CDR3 DNA: TGTGCCAGCAGCTTTAGCGGGAGTGGTACCGGGGAGCTGTTTTTT. It is translated as CASSFSGSGTGELFF.

V usage is TRBV7-9 and J usage is TRBJ1-5; D possibly corresponds to TRBD1 (5 bases). V was clipped by 1 base and J by 7 bases, with 8 bases between them. Germline values: CDR1 SEHNR, CDR2 FQNEAQ (reference sequence). This CDR3 spans 13 amino acids. Here the CDR3 DNA reads TGTGCCAGCAGCTTAGAACAGGAGCAGCCCCAGCATTTT. It is translated as CASSLEQEQPQHF.